Listed here are 3 T cell receptor beta chains from one sample, sequenced in a study of T cell responses to AZD1222 COVID-19 vaccine. Libraries were prepared by immunoSEQ multiplex PCR; TCRdb keeps only in-frame clonotypes and omits some of them. This table holds some 140,000 clones, around 90% found once. Sequenced here: peripheral blood, sampled on day 0 of AZD1222 vaccination. All receptors come from an adult in good health.

The rearrangement joins TRBV4-2 to TRBJ2-1; D perhaps matches TRBD2 (5 bases). CDR1 LGHNA and CDR2 YNFKEQ come from the germline V gene. CDR3 size: 13 residues. V lost 4 bases and J lost 10, with 14 bases in between. CDR3 amino acids: CASSRDIPGEQFF. The CDR3 DNA reads as TGTGCCAGCAGCCGGGATATCCCGGGGGAGCAGTTCTTC.

The genes are TRBV6-1 and TRBJ1-4, with TRBD1 as a possible D gene (5 bases). Germline CDR1 is MNHNS and CDR2 is SASEGT. The CDR3 covers 13 residues. With 2 bases removed from V and 17 bases from J, the gap between germline ends came to 18 bases. DNA of the CDR3: TGTGCCAGCAGTGAACGGGAGGGGTCCAAACCTTTTTTT. Protein: CASSEREGSKPFF.

The V gene is TRBV27, the J gene TRBJ1-5; D may be TRBD1 (6 bases). The CDR3 is 15 residues long. V dropped 6 bases and J dropped 1 base, with 13 bases sitting between them. Germline-derived CDR1 and CDR2 are MNHEY and SMNVEV (reference sequence). The CDR3 region is CASSVGGQSNQPQHF. CDR3 sequence (DNA): TGTGCCAGCAGCGTCGGGGGGCAGAGCAATCAGCCCCAGCATTTT.